Listed below are T cell receptor beta chains from one sample, sequenced in a study of blood T cell repertoires in COVID-19. The data were produced by immunoSEQ multiplex PCR, yet TCRdb's version contains in-frame clones alone and is incomplete. This sample has about 78,000 clones, with 60% to 85% found just once. Sequences were obtained from peripheral blood. Source of these receptors: a human donor in a cohort sampled during active COVID-19. The conserved cysteine and the conserved F or W are not part of the CDR3 here.

V | CDR3
TRBV4-1 | ASSQGILGRRTNTEAF
TRBV30 | ALLRDRGYEQY
TRBV9 | ASSVPSSPAGQFRSGANVLT
TRBV3-1/TRBV3-2 | ASSQGGQSNYGYT
TRBV7-8 | ASSLVPMGQSNEKLF
TRBV5-8 | ASSQTTAYTQY
TRBV19 | ASSHRATEAF
TRBV19 | ASSTSDMNTEAF
TRBV19 | ASSIGVGAGTGELF
TRBV5-1 | ASSLEGGGAGSEQY
TRBV7-9 | ASSLGTGVGNTEAF
TRBV7-9 | ASSVTTTYEQY
TRBV11-3 | ASSYRGKQGGPGELF
TRBV5-5 | ASSLVQQETQY
TRBV5-5 | ASSLSSRANYGYT
TRBV18 | ASSPGTGGNEQF
TRBV5-1 | ASSLTGIGNTIY
TRBV28 | ASTPPVPYEQY
TRBV9 | ASSAQGANTEAF
TRBV6-5 | ASTQPSGGAETQY
TRBV2 | ASSAGTPNTGELF
TRBV4-1 | ASSQNRAGQPQH
TRBV6-6 | ASSYGQGDGNTIY
TRBV9 | ASSVDQGTGELF
TRBV4-1 | ASSQVIRQNYYEQY
TRBV30 | ACRAGGPDTQY
TRBV5-6 | ASSLVGGANTEAF
TRBV7-9 | ASSPAGSATNEKLF
TRBV9 | ASSEGGRRTDTQY
TRBV6-5 | ASSSEEQGYYGYT
TRBV6-2/TRBV6-3 | ASSPVRGLNTEAF
TRBV5-5 | ASSLGTGGKSNQPQH
TRBV4-3 | ASSLLPANEKLF
TRBV2 | ASRDPTSKSYNEQF
TRBV30 | AWSRDFRGYGYT
TRBV5-1 | ASSFTEETQY